This passage covers 29 T cell receptor beta chains from one sample sequenced in a study of blood T cells in healthy people across ages. A J-beta primer mix and a sample-barcoded 5' primer were used in a second PCR of about 7 to 12 cycles. Via MiXCR, TCRdb re-called the 5' RACE reads, giving one row per CDR3 protein. The sample yields about 1.6 million distinct CDR3 sequences, roughly a third seen once. Sequences were obtained from blood. These receptors were collected from a woman aged 25 to 45 in good health.

The chain couples TRBV5-5 to TRBJ2-5; 11 nucleotides agree with TRBD2. The CDR3 extends over 15 amino acids. The V gene end was trimmed by 3 bases and the J gene end by 4 bases; junction bases not matched to a gene: 5. Germline assignment: CDR1 SGHKS and CDR2 YYEKEE (reference sequence). The CDR3 here is CASSSVSGRGETQYF. The CDR3 DNA is TGTGCCAGCAGCTCGGTTAGCGGGAGGGGAGAGACCCAGTACTTC.

This chain connects TRBV3-1 to TRBJ2-7; 15 bases are a match to TRBD2. V was pared by 2 bases and J by 3 bases, with 14 bases of the junction left unmatched. The germline gives CDR1 LGHDT, CDR2 YNNKEL (reference sequence). The CDR3 sequence is 20 residues long. CDR3 DNA: TGTGCCAGCAGCCAAACCTTTACCGGGACTAGCGGGAGGCCTCTCTACGAGCAGTACTTC. It encodes CASSQTFTGTSGRPLYEQYF.

This clonotype was recorded at least ten times. J is TRBJ2-7 and V is TRBV7-2; 8 bases align to TRBD1. Trimming at V came to 4 bases and at J to 2 bases, leaving 7 bases not matched to a gene. The V gene's germline CDR1 is SGHTA and CDR2 FQGNSA. This CDR3 spans 15 amino acids. Here the CDR3 DNA reads TGTGCCAGCAGCTCAACGGACAGGGTGGCCTACGAGCAGTACTTC. Translation: CASSSTDRVAYEQYF.

This clonotype was seen repeatedly, ten times or more. The J gene is TRBJ2-7, the V gene TRBV4-2; TRBD1 aligns across 9 bases. CDR3 length equals 15 residues. The V segment lost 4 bases and the J segment 3 bases; nucleotides outside the gene matches: 7. In germline, CDR1 is LGHNA, CDR2 YNFKEQ. CDR3 protein: CASSPTGTGIYEQYF. The CDR3 nucleotides read TGTGCCAGCAGCCCAACCGGGACAGGGATCTACGAGCAGTACTTC.

As concerns this clonotype: This may stem from a read error, because a much larger clone lies one nucleotide away. The CDR3 loop reads CANSYSLGTVRYEQYF. CDR3 coding DNA: TGTGCCAACAGTTACTCGTTGGGGACAGTTCGATACGAGCAGTACTTC. The chain couples TRBV6-2 or TRBV6-3 to TRBJ2-7, with 7 bases that match TRBD1. This CDR3 has 16 amino acids. The germline gives CDR1 MNHEY, CDR2 SVGEGT.

V usage is TRBV18 and J usage is TRBJ2-1; 13 bases are shared with TRBD2. This CDR3 region has 15 residues. Per germline, CDR1 KGHSH and CDR2 LQKENI. Trimming took 3 bases from V and 8 from J; bases not matched to a gene: 4. CDR3 region: CASSPTSGRFYEQFF. The CDR3 coding sequence is TGTGCCAGCTCACCGACTAGCGGGAGGTTCTATGAGCAGTTCTTC. Combining the CDR3 with reference TRBV18 and TRBJ2-1 gives the whole variable domain NAGVMQNPRHLVRRRGQEARLRCSPMKGHSHVYWYRQLPEEGLKFMVYLQKENIIDESGMPKERFSAEFPKEGPSILRIQQVVRGDSAAYFCASSPTSGRFYEQFFGPGTRLTVL.

The chain carries TRBV6-1 and TRBJ1-1; maybe TRBD1 (6 bases). V gave up 6 bases and J gave up 1 base, with 15 bases separating them. This CDR3 has 15 amino acids. Germline V gene data show CDR1 as MNHNS and CDR2 as SASEGT. The CDR3, as DNA: TGTGCCAGCAGCATAGGGGGGGGCCGGAACACTGAAGCTTTCTTT. It encodes CASSIGGGRNTEAFF.

The sample holds a few counts of this clonotype. The chain employs TRBV30 and TRBJ2-5, with 8 bases lining up with TRBD1. Germline V gene sequence: CDR1 GTSNPN, CDR2 SVGIG (reference sequence). CDR3 length equals 13 residues. Losses at the gene ends were 8 bases for V and 5 bases for J; bases not matched to a gene: 10. The CDR3 sequence: CATPTGAGETQYF. The CDR3 nucleotides read TGTGCCACCCCGACAGGGGCCGGTGAGACCCAGTACTTC.

About this clonotype itself: At one boundary the junction diverges from the germline segment, which might be a read error. The chain has TRBV20-1 and TRBJ1-4, with D tentatively TRBD1 (6 bases). Germline values: CDR1 DFQATT, CDR2 SNEGSKA (reference sequence). The CDR3 length is 15 residues. CDR3 nucleotides: TGCAGTGCTAGGGCGGGGACATCCGTCGTTGAAAAACGGTTTTTT. This encodes CSARAGTSVVEKRFF.

This clonotype was found a few times. The CDR3 DNA reads as TGTGCCAGCAGCCCTTACAGGGAGGGTAGCACTGAAGCTTTCTTT. Translation: CASSPYREGSTEAFF. The rearrangement joins TRBV7-9 to TRBJ1-1, with a tentative D call TRBD1 (6 bases). The V end lost 5 bases, the J end lost 4 bases, and 17 bases lay between the germline ends. Germline V lookup: CDR1 SEHNR, CDR2 FQNEAQ (reference sequence). The CDR3 has 15 residues.

Details on this clonotype: A much more abundant neighbour one base away suggests this may be a read error. V gene TRBV4-1 combines with J gene TRBJ2-1, with 8 bases matching TRBD2. Looked up from germline, CDR1 is MGHRA and CDR2 is YSYEKL. The CDR3 consists of 15 residues. Trimming removed 4 bases from V and 13 bases from J; junction bases left unmatched: 15. CDR3: CASSLTGGAAETQFF. CDR3 in DNA: TGCGCCAGCAGCCTAACCGGGGGGGCCGCAGAGACCCAGTTCTTC.

V and J are TRBV6-1 and TRBJ1-2; D gene unclear. Per germline, CDR1 MNHNS and CDR2 SASEGT. This CDR3 spans 14 amino acids. V was pared by 1 base and J by 8 bases, with 14 bases between. The CDR3 DNA is TGTGCCAGCAGTGAAGAGGGTAGGGCCGGAGGCTACACCTTC. Protein product: CASSEEGRAGGYTF.

The chain carries TRBV12-3 or TRBV12-4 and TRBJ2-1; D is possibly TRBD1 (6 bases). Trimming took 6 bases from V and 9 from J, leaving 15 bases between them. The CDR3 contains 13 residues. CDR3 residues: CASRLQGTGEQFF. In nucleotides, the CDR3 is TGTGCCAGCAGATTACAGGGCACCGGTGAGCAGTTCTTC.

This clonotype was picked up a small number of times. This CDR3 is CASSERDRIQYF. Here the CDR3 DNA reads TGTGCCAGCAGCGAACGGGACAGAATTCAGTACTTC. The chain couples TRBV3-1 to TRBJ2-4; 7 positions agree with TRBD1. V dropped 5 bases and J dropped 10; count of bases not matched to a gene: 5. Germline V gene data show CDR1 as LGHDT and CDR2 as YNNKEL (reference sequence). The CDR3 sequence is 12 residues long. The complete variable domain, with remaining parts taken from reference TRBV3-1 and TRBJ2-4, reads DTAVSQTPKYLVTQMGNDKSIKCEQNLGHDTMYWYKQDSKKFLKIMFSYNNKELIINETVPNRFSPKSPDKAHLNLHINSLELGDSAVYFCASSERDRIQYFGAGTRLSVL.

V and J are TRBV12-5 and TRBJ1-2; 8 bases are shared with TRBD1. The CDR3 totals 13 residues. Germline CDR1 and CDR2: LGHNT and FRNRAP. The V segment lost 1 base and the J segment 6 bases; nucleotides outside the gene matches: 1. The DNA for the CDR3 is TGTGCTAGTGGTTTGGGGACAGGGAATGGCTACACCTTC. It yields the protein CASGLGTGNGYTF. The full variable domain, in which reference TRBV12-5 and TRBJ1-2 provide the parts outside the CDR3, is DARVTQTPRHKVTEMGQEVTMRCQPILGHNTVFWYRQTMMQGLELLAYFRNRAPLDDSGMPKDRFSAEMPDATLATLKIQPSEPRDSAVYFCASGLGTGNGYTFGSGTRLTVV.

This clonotype was counted a few times. V is TRBV7-2 and J is TRBJ2-7, with 7 bases identical to TRBD2. The CDR3 has 16 residues. The V gene end was trimmed by 1 base and the J gene end by 7 bases; junction bases not matched to a gene: 13. Germline CDR1 is SGHTA and CDR2 is FQGNSA. In DNA, the CDR3 is TGTGCCAGCAGCTTAGTTGGACTAGGTGGACTTAGTGAGCAGTACTTC. Protein sequence: CASSLVGLGGLSEQYF.

This clonotype showed up just a few times. This chain uses TRBV7-2 with TRBJ2-1; D is possibly TRBD2 (6 bases). CDR1 SGHTA and CDR2 FQGNSA come from the germline V gene. The V gene lost 2 bases and the J gene lost 4 bases, with 18 bases spanning the gap. This CDR3 comprises 17 residues. CDR3 sequence reads: CASSLIWGVPSYNEQFF. The CDR3 nucleotides read TGTGCCAGCAGCTTAATTTGGGGGGTACCCTCTTACAATGAGCAGTTCTTC. The full variable domain, completed using reference TRBV7-2 and TRBJ2-1, is GAGVSQSPSNKVTEKGKDVELRCDPISGHTALYWYRQSLGQGLEFLIYFQGNSAPDKSGLPSDRFSAERTGGSVSTLTIQRTQQEDSAVYLCASSLIWGVPSYNEQFFGPGTRLTVL.

The chain joins TRBV6-1 to TRBJ2-7; maybe TRBD1 (6 bases). CDR1 and CDR2 (germline): MNHNS, SASEGT. The CDR3 runs to 14 residues. The ends were cut back, 6 bases at V and 3 bases at J, with 15 bases in the middle. The CDR3, as DNA: TGTGCCAGCAGGACGGACAGTGCACACTACGAGCAGTACTTC. Its protein product is CASRTDSAHYEQYF.

This clonotype was counted ten times or more. The chain combines TRBV12-3 or TRBV12-4 with TRBJ2-5; unclear D gene. The ends were cut back, 2 bases at V and 9 bases at J, with 7 bases in the middle. CDR3 length equals 11 residues. Here the CDR3 reads CASSLSEAQYF. The CDR3 DNA is TGTGCCAGCAGTTTATCCGAGGCCCAGTACTTC.

The chain employs TRBV7-8 and TRBJ2-7, with 14 bases that match TRBD2. The J call is uncertain, as TRBJ2-5 better fits the DNA end. Germline V gene data show CDR1 as SGHVS and CDR2 as FQNEAQ. This CDR3 region has 16 residues. This CDR3 reads CASGLAGGLLQETQYF. CDR3 DNA sequence: TGTGCCAGCGGACTAGCGGGGGGACTTCTACAAGAGACCCAGTACTTC.

The chain employs TRBV20-1 and TRBJ1-2; 8 bases match TRBD1. The CDR3 is made up of 14 amino acids. The ends lost 1 base at V and 2 bases at J; junction bases unmatched: 3. The V gene's germline CDR1 is DFQATT and CDR2 SNEGSKA (reference sequence). Written as DNA, the CDR3 is TGCAGTGCTAGAGGGACAGGGCTAAACTATGGCTACACCTTC. Translated: CSARGTGLNYGYTF.

This rearrangement joins TRBV27 to TRBJ2-7; 11 bases match TRBD2. The CDR3 is 17 residues long. Germline V CDR1 and CDR2: MNHEY, SMNVEV (reference sequence). J gave up 2 bases and V 5 bases, and 11 bases lay outside the gene matches. The CDR3 DNA is TGTGCCAGCAGTGCACCGGGACTAGCGGATCTAGCCTACGAGCAGTACTTC. This translates into CASSAPGLADLAYEQYF.

The rearrangement links TRBV10-3 to TRBJ2-1, with D unresolved. V was shortened by 2 bases and J by 6 bases, with 5 bases between the two germline ends. The CDR3 extends over 12 amino acids. Germline CDR1 ENHRY, CDR2 SYGVKD. CDR3 sequence reads: CAISELGNEQFF. The CDR3 bases are TGTGCCATCAGTGAGCTCGGCAATGAGCAGTTCTTC.

J is TRBJ2-1 and V is TRBV3-1, with D perhaps matching TRBD2 (6 bases). The CDR3 loop spans 19 amino acids. Germline CDR1 LGHDT, CDR2 YNNKEL (reference sequence). V gave up 4 bases and J gave up 1 base, with 23 bases separating them. CDR3 amino acids: CASSPVYGGASGSYNEQFF. The CDR3 nucleotides are TGTGCCAGCAGCCCAGTCTACGGAGGGGCTAGTGGTTCCTACAATGAGCAGTTCTTC.

Remarks on this clonotype: One end of the junction fails to match germline, which may point to a read error. The chain has TRBV12-3 or TRBV12-4 and TRBJ1-2; no firm D call. CDR3 length: 16 amino acids. CDR3 coding DNA: TGTGCCAGCAGTTTAGCGCAAGGGTTTGTCGACTATGACTACACCTTC. It specifies CASSLAQGFVDYDYTF.

At least ten counts were recorded for this clonotype. This chain's CDR3 is CASSQLTGTYEQYF. The DNA of the CDR3 is TGCGCCAGCAGCCAATTAACCGGGACCTACGAGCAGTACTTC. The V gene is TRBV4-1, the J gene TRBJ2-7, with a possible D match to TRBD2 (5 bases). The CDR3 spans 14 residues. Trimming removed 2 bases from V and 2 bases from J, with 10 bases in between. Germline V lookup: CDR1 MGHRA, CDR2 YSYEKL.

This clonotype was seen at least ten times. CDR3 in DNA: TGTGCCACCAGTGAATACCTACAGTCAGATACGCAGTATTTT. This gives the protein CATSEYLQSDTQYF. The chain carries TRBV24-1 and TRBJ2-3, with no clear D. Germline V CDR1 and CDR2: KGHDR, SFDVKD. The CDR3 covers 14 residues. V was cut by 4 bases and J by 4 bases, with 11 bases left in between.

V usage is TRBV20-1 and J usage is TRBJ2-1; D is undetermined. The CDR3 covers 13 residues. CDR1 DFQATT and CDR2 SNEGSKA come from the germline V gene (reference sequence). Trimming stripped 7 bases from V and 8 bases from J, with 18 bases between. The CDR3 coding sequence is TGCAGTGTACAAGGGCCTGCACCCTATGAGCAGTTCTTC. Translated, it gives CSVQGPAPYEQFF.

The chain combines TRBV2 with TRBJ2-2; 7 nucleotides align to TRBD1. Germline loops: CDR1 SNHLY, CDR2 FYNNEI. This CDR3 comprises 15 residues. Losses at the gene ends were 5 bases for V and 3 bases for J; bases not matched to a gene: 6. The CDR3 DNA reads TGTGCCAGCAGTCGGACAGGACTTGACACCGGGGAGCTGTTTTTT. This gives the protein CASSRTGLDTGELFF. Together with reference TRBV2 and TRBJ2-2, the CDR3 gives the full variable domain: EPEVTQTPSHQVTQMGQEVILRCVPISNHLYFYWYRQILGQKVEFLVSFYNNEISEKSEIFDDQFSVERPDGSNFTLKIRSTKLEDSAMYFCASSRTGLDTGELFFGEGSRLTVL.